Below, 31 T cell receptor beta chains from the same sample are listed, as sequenced in a study of OX40 agonist ivuxolimab in advanced cancers. This table comes from immunoSEQ multiplex PCR, and its TCRdb copy is limited to in-frame clones, with some not included. In the table there are 99,000 or so clones, 94% of which are singletons. The sample here was CD4+ or CD8+ T cells sorted from blood, taken in a trial of the OX40 agonist ivuxolimab. All receptors derive from an adult with an advanced solid tumor such as melanoma, head and neck, liver or kidney cancer.

The chain uses TRBV19 and TRBJ2-1; 9 bases align to TRBD1. CDR1 and CDR2 from the germline V gene are LNHDA and SQIVND (reference sequence). The CDR3 has 14 amino acids. The ends lost 5 bases at V and 8 bases at J; junction bases unmatched: 7. CDR3 sequence reads: CASSYRDRVYEQFF. The CDR3, as DNA: TGTGCCAGTAGTTACCGGGACAGGGTATATGAGCAGTTCTTC.

Here the CDR3 DNA reads TGCAGCGTTAATAACAGGGGTAGTTACGAGCAGTACTTC. It is translated as CSVNNRGSYEQYF. The chain recombines TRBV29-1 with TRBJ2-7; 7 bases match TRBD1. This CDR3 has 13 amino acids. Trimming took 5 bases from V and 4 from J; bases not matched to a gene: 8. Germline-derived CDR1 and CDR2 are SQVTM and ANQGSEA.

V usage is TRBV19 and J usage is TRBJ1-2, with 9 bases matching TRBD1. The germline CDR1 and CDR2 sequences are LNHDA and SQIVND (reference sequence). The CDR3 length is 15 residues. V was pared by 4 bases and J by 4 bases, with 7 bases of the junction left unmatched. The CDR3 sequence is CASSTRQGGGYGYTF. The CDR3 nucleotides are TGTGCCAGTAGTACCCGACAGGGGGGTGGCTATGGCTACACCTTC.

This chain joins TRBV19 and TRBJ2-7, with 7 bases matching TRBD1. Germline lookup yields CDR1 LNHDA and CDR2 SQIVND (reference sequence). The CDR3 is 14 residues long. Unmatched junction bases numbered 6, after V lost 7 bases and J lost 0 bases. CDR3 amino acids: CASTPGQYSYEQYF. DNA of the CDR3: TGTGCCAGTACCCCGGGACAGTACTCCTACGAGCAGTACTTC.

Remarks on this clone: Other DNA variants within this sample encode the same CDR3. The rearrangement joins TRBV18 to TRBJ1-1; TRBD1 agrees at 9 bases. The CDR3 is 13 amino acids. V was clipped by 3 bases and J by 4 bases; unmatched bases: 0. In germline, CDR1 is KGHSH, CDR2 LQKENI. For the CDR3, the DNA is TGTGCCAGCTCACCGGGACAGGGCACTGAAGCTTTCTTT. Its protein is CASSPGQGTEAFF. The whole variable domain, filled in from reference TRBV18 and TRBJ1-1, reads NAGVMQNPRHLVRRRGQEARLRCSPMKGHSHVYWYRQLPEEGLKFMVYLQKENIIDESGMPKERFSAEFPKEGPSILRIQQVVRGDSAAYFCASSPGQGTEAFFGQGTRLTVV.

CDR3 nucleotides: TGTGCCAGCAGCTCACAAATGAGGACAGGGGTCGACGAGCAGTACTTC. It encodes CASSSQMRTGVDEQYF. This chain links TRBV9 with TRBJ2-7; 9 bases align to TRBD1. Germline loops: CDR1 SGDLS, CDR2 YYNGEE. The CDR3 totals 16 residues. V lost 4 bases, J lost 5 bases, and 13 bases stayed unmatched.

This clone occurred once. This rearrangement joins TRBV28 to TRBJ1-6; possibly TRBD1 for D (6 bases). V was clipped by 8 bases and J by 7 bases, with 12 bases between them. Germline loops: CDR1 MDHEN, CDR2 SYDVKM. The CDR3 spans 13 residues. Written as DNA, the CDR3 is TGTGCCAGCGTGAACAGGGCGAATTCACCCCTCCACTTT. This codes for CASVNRANSPLHF. Variable domain in full (rest from reference TRBV28 and TRBJ1-6): DVKVTQSSRYLVKRTGEKVFLECVQDMDHENMFWYRQDPGLGLRLIYFSYDVKMKEKGDIPEGYSVSREKKERFSLILESASTNQTSMYLCASVNRANSPLHFGNGTRLTVT.

The chain is built from TRBV7-2 and TRBJ1-5; D is possibly TRBD1 (6 bases). V lost 1 base, J lost 9 bases, and 16 bases lay in between. The germline V gene has CDR1 SGHTA and CDR2 FQGNSA. This CDR3 comprises 15 residues. The CDR3 coding sequence is TGTGCCAGCAGCTTAGTGCTCACAGGGTTGGGGCCCCAGCATTTT. Translating it yields CASSLVLTGLGPQHF.

V gene TRBV19 combines with J gene TRBJ1-5; no definite D call. V lost 5 bases and J lost 3, with 23 bases in between. Germline CDR1 LNHDA, CDR2 SQIVND (reference sequence). This CDR3 region has 18 residues. CDR3 in amino acids: CASSVAFDARILNQPQHF. CDR3 DNA: TGTGCCAGTAGTGTGGCCTTTGACGCTCGGATCCTCAATCAGCCCCAGCATTTT.

V is TRBV18 and J is TRBJ2-1, with 9 bases aligning to TRBD1. The length of the CDR3 is 15 residues. The V segment lost 2 bases and the J segment 7 bases; nucleotides outside the gene matches: 6. Germline loops: CDR1 KGHSH, CDR2 LQKENI. CDR3 sequence (DNA): TGTGCCAGCTCACCATGGACAGGGGAGTCTAATGAGCAGTTCTTC. Protein: CASSPWTGESNEQFF.

This chain joins TRBV7-2 and TRBJ1-2, with 7 bases fitting TRBD1. The CDR3 has 15 residues. The junction had 8 bases not matched to a gene; V was cut back by 5 bases and J by 2 bases. In germline, CDR1 is SGHTA, CDR2 FQGNSA. In DNA form, the CDR3 reads TGTGCCAGCAGCCCTACCCCAGGGGGGAACTATGGCTACACCTTC. It yields the protein CASSPTPGGNYGYTF.

V usage is TRBV6-5 and J usage is TRBJ2-6, with TRBD2 as a possible D gene (7 bases). The CDR3 loop spans 16 amino acids. The V end lost 2 bases, the J end lost 2 bases, and 10 bases lay between the germline ends. Per germline, CDR1 MNHEY and CDR2 SVGAGI. The CDR3, as DNA: TGTGCCAGCAGTTACGAGGGGGGGGCTGGGGCCAACGTCCTGACTTTC. Translating it yields CASSYEGGAGANVLTF.

The chain employs TRBV11-2 and TRBJ2-3, with 9 positions matching TRBD2. Germline CDR1 is SGHAT and CDR2 is FQNNGV. This CDR3 spans 16 amino acids. Trimming cost V 3 bases and J 0 bases; bases outside gene matches: 4. The CDR3 protein is CASSFSGSRSTDTQYF. The CDR3 DNA is TGTGCCAGCAGCTTTAGCGGGAGCAGGAGCACAGATACGCAGTATTTT.

The chain couples TRBV7-8 to TRBJ2-7; the D gene could be TRBD1 or TRBD2 (5 bases each). V gave up 5 bases and J gave up 2 bases, with 13 bases separating them. The CDR3 has 14 residues. CDR1 is SGHVS, CDR2 FQNEAQ, per germline. The CDR3 region is CASSPRDGPYEQYF. Here the CDR3 DNA reads TGTGCCAGCAGCCCGAGGGACGGCCCCTACGAGCAGTACTTC.

The sample holds one count of this clone. The chain is built from TRBV4-3 and TRBJ2-2; TRBD2 aligns across 8 bases. J was trimmed by 0 bases and V by 1 base; bases with no gene match: 7. CDR1 and CDR2 from the germline V gene are LGHNA and YSLEER. The CDR3 runs 18 residues. CDR3 sequence reads: CASSQAASGQANTGELFF. CDR3 nucleotides: TGCGCCAGCAGCCAAGCGGCTAGCGGGCAGGCGAACACCGGGGAGCTGTTTTTT.

The chain couples TRBV27 to TRBJ1-2; 8 bases align to TRBD1. The V and J ends lost 5 bases and 8 bases, in that order; junction bases with no gene match: 10. The length of the CDR3 is 14 residues. Germline V gene data show CDR1 as MNHEY and CDR2 as SMNVEV (reference sequence). The CDR3 nucleotides are TGTGCCAGCAGTAACCTGGGACAGGCGCGGGGCTACACCTTC. Its translation: CASSNLGQARGYTF.

This chain joins TRBV5-1 and TRBJ2-1; the D is unclear. The CDR3 covers 15 residues. Trimming removed 0 bases at V and 0 bases at J, with 7 bases between. The V gene's germline CDR1 is SGHRS and CDR2 YFSETQ. The CDR3 DNA sequence: TGCGCCAGCAGCTTGGCCTTGAACTCCTACAATGAGCAGTTCTTC. This codes for CASSLALNSYNEQFF. Looking up the rest from reference TRBV5-1 and TRBJ2-1 gives the full variable domain: KAGVTQTPRYLIKTRGQQVTLSCSPISGHRSVSWYQQTPGQGLQFLFEYFSETQRNKGNFPGRFSGRQFSNSRSEMNVSTLELGDSALYLCASSLALNSYNEQFFGPGTRLTVL.

The chain uses TRBV18 and TRBJ1-5, with a possible D match to TRBD1 (6 bases). Per germline, CDR1 KGHSH and CDR2 LQKENI. The CDR3 has 15 amino acids. V gave up 6 bases and J gave up 4 bases, with 16 bases separating them. CDR3 sequence (DNA): TGTGCCAGCTCGGGGGCCCGGGAATGGAATCAGCCCCAGCATTTT. Translating gives CASSGAREWNQPQHF.

CDR3 loop: CASSLRRQGASNYGYTF. CDR3 DNA sequence: TGTGCCAGTAGTCTACGCAGACAGGGGGCCAGTAACTATGGCTACACCTTC. This chain joins TRBV19 and TRBJ1-2; 10 bases align to TRBD1. Germline V gene data show CDR1 as LNHDA and CDR2 as SQIVND (reference sequence). V was pared by 5 bases and J by 1 base, with 10 bases of the junction left unmatched. The CDR3 consists of 17 residues.

V is TRBV18 and J is TRBJ2-7; no clear D gene. V was trimmed by 3 bases and J by 1 base, leaving 10 bases between them. From germline, CDR1 is KGHSH and CDR2 LQKENI. CDR3 length: 14 amino acids. As DNA, the CDR3 is TGTGCCAGCTCACCCCTGGACGGTTCCTACGAGCAGTACTTC. This codes for CASSPLDGSYEQYF.

In its sample, this clone was seen once. The V and J genes are TRBV7-2 and TRBJ2-7, with D uncertain. The CDR3 is 13 residues long. V lost 5 bases and J 1 base, leaving 9 bases between the germline ends. The germline V gene has CDR1 SGHTA and CDR2 FQGNSA. The CDR3, as DNA: TGTGCCAGCAGCCTTTCCCTTTCCTACGAGCAGTACTTC. Residues: CASSLSLSYEQYF.

CDR3 in amino acids: CASSVPRLAGVFADTQYF. The CDR3 DNA reads as TGTGCCAGCAGTGTACCGAGACTAGCGGGAGTGTTCGCAGATACGCAGTATTTT. The chain employs TRBV28 and TRBJ2-3, with 12 bases that match TRBD2. The CDR3 consists of 18 residues. Germline V lookup: CDR1 MDHEN, CDR2 SYDVKM. V was pared by 5 bases and J by 4 bases, with 13 bases of the junction left unmatched.

This CDR3 is CASSLTSGSWYEQFF. CDR3 DNA sequence: TGTGCCAGCAGTCTAACTAGCGGGAGTTGGTATGAGCAGTTCTTC. The chain links TRBV5-5 to TRBJ2-1; TRBD2 matches at 11 bases. After removal of 5 bases from V and 8 bases from J, the junction contained 9 bases not matched to a gene. The CDR3 consists of 15 residues. Germline lookup yields CDR1 SGHKS and CDR2 YYEKEE (reference sequence).

This chain uses TRBV29-1 with TRBJ2-3; TRBD1 matches 7 bases. The ends lost 6 bases at V and 0 bases at J; junction bases unmatched: 6. Germline lookup yields CDR1 SQVTM and CDR2 ANQGSEA. This CDR3 is 14 amino acids long. The CDR3 spells CSVSPTGSTDTQYF. For the CDR3, the DNA is TGCAGCGTCAGTCCGACAGGGAGCACAGATACGCAGTATTTT.

The J gene is TRBJ1-4, the V gene TRBV30; D call uncertain. This CDR3 is built from 12 residues. Trimming took off 2 bases at V and 8 bases at J, with 9 bases between the two ends. Germline V CDR1 and CDR2: GTSNPN, SVGIG (reference sequence). The CDR3 loop is CAWSKGGEKLFF. The CDR3 DNA reads as TGTGCCTGGAGTAAGGGCGGGGAAAAACTGTTTTTT. Drawing the rest from reference TRBV30 and TRBJ1-4, the complete variable domain is SQTIHQWPATLVQPVGSPLSLECTVEGTSNPNLYWYRQAAGRGLQLLFYSVGIGQISSEVPQNLSASRPQDRQFILSSKKLLLSDSGFYLCAWSKGGEKLFFGSGTQLSVL.

V gene TRBV29-1 combines with J gene TRBJ2-7; no clear D. There are 13 residues in the CDR3. V was clipped by 7 bases and J by 3 bases, with 16 bases between them. Germline values: CDR1 SQVTM, CDR2 ANQGSEA. For the CDR3, the DNA is TGCAGCGGGGAATCGACGAGTATCTACGAGCAGTACTTC. Translated, it gives CSGESTSIYEQYF.

The V gene is TRBV30, the J gene TRBJ1-2; a possible D gene is TRBD1 (5 bases). The ends were cut back, 8 bases at V and 0 bases at J, with 13 bases in the middle. Germline values: CDR1 GTSNPN, CDR2 SVGIG (reference sequence). The CDR3 runs to 13 residues. The CDR3 protein is CATDSPANYGYTF. The CDR3 DNA is TGTGCCACAGACAGTCCTGCTAACTATGGCTACACCTTC. The entire variable domain, with the rest obtained from reference TRBV30 and TRBJ1-2, is as follows: SQTIHQWPATLVQPVGSPLSLECTVEGTSNPNLYWYRQAAGRGLQLLFYSVGIGQISSEVPQNLSASRPQDRQFILSSKKLLLSDSGFYLCATDSPANYGYTFGSGTRLTVV.

The V and J genes are TRBV7-2 and TRBJ2-5; D remains ambiguous. Trimming pared 2 bases from V and 7 bases from J, leaving 17 bases between. Germline CDR1 is SGHTA and CDR2 is FQGNSA. CDR3 length equals 15 residues. The CDR3 sequence is CASSLSWASGGTQYF. The CDR3 DNA sequence: TGTGCCAGCAGCTTATCATGGGCCTCGGGTGGGACCCAGTACTTC. Full variable domain (missing parts from reference TRBV7-2 and TRBJ2-5): GAGVSQSPSNKVTEKGKDVELRCDPISGHTALYWYRQSLGQGLEFLIYFQGNSAPDKSGLPSDRFSAERTGGSVSTLTIQRTQQEDSAVYLCASSLSWASGGTQYFGPGTRLLVL.

This rearrangement joins TRBV6-5 to TRBJ2-3; D ambiguous. Germline CDR1 MNHEY, CDR2 SVGAGI. The V and J ends lost 4 bases and 4 bases respectively, with 18 bases between them. The CDR3 length is 16 residues. This CDR3 reads CASSFSTRPRADTQYF. Written as DNA, the CDR3 is TGTGCCAGCAGTTTCTCGACTCGCCCCCGAGCAGATACGCAGTATTTT.

The chain recombines TRBV7-9 with TRBJ2-7; the D is unclear. Trimming removed 1 base at V and 4 bases at J, with 8 bases between. The CDR3 runs 13 residues. Germline lookup yields CDR1 SEHNR and CDR2 FQNEAQ (reference sequence). For the CDR3, the DNA is TGTGCCAGCAGCTTAGACTCTGATTACGAGCAGTACTTC. It codes for CASSLDSDYEQYF.

The chain employs TRBV19 and TRBJ1-3, with D unresolved. The germline V gene encodes CDR1 LNHDA and CDR2 SQIVND (reference sequence). The CDR3 totals 15 residues. V was pared by 0 bases and J by 0 bases, with 6 bases between. Written as DNA, the CDR3 is TGTGCCAGTAGTATAGATCCCGGCTCTGGAAACACCATATATTTT. Protein product: CASSIDPGSGNTIYF.